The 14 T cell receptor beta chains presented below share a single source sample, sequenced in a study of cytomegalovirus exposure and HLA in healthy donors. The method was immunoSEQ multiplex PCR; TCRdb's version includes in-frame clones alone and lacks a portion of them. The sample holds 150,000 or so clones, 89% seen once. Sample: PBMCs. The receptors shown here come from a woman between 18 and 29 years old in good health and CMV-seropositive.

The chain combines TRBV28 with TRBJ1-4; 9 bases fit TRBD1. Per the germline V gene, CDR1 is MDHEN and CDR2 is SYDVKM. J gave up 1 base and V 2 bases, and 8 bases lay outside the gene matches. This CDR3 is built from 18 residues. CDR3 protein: CASSLGDRGRITNEKLFF. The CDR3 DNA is TGTGCCAGCAGTTTAGGAGACAGGGGGAGGATAACTAATGAAAAACTGTTTTTT.

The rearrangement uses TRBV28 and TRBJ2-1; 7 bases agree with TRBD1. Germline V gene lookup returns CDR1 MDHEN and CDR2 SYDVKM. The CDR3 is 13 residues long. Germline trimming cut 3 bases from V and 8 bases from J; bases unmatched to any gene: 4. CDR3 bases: TGTGCCAGCAGTTTTCCAGGGGGAGATGAGCAGTTCTTC. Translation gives CASSFPGGDEQFF.

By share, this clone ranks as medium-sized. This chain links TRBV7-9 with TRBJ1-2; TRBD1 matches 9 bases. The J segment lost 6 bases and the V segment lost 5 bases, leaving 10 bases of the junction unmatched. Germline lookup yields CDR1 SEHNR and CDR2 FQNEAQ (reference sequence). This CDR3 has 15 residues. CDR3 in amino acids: CASSDGDRALDGYTF. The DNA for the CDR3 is TGTGCCAGCAGCGACGGGGACAGGGCCTTGGATGGCTACACCTTC.

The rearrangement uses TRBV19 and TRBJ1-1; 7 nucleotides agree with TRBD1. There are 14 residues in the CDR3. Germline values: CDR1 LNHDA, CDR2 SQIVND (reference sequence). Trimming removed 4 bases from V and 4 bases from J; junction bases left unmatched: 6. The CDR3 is CASSTGQGVTEAFF. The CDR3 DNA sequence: TGTGCCAGTAGTACGGGGCAGGGGGTCACTGAAGCTTTCTTT. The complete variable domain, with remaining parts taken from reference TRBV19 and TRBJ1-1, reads DGGITQSPKYLFRKEGQNVTLSCEQNLNHDAMYWYRQDPGQGLRLIYYSQIVNDFQKGDIAEGYSVSREKKESFPLTVTSAQKNPTAFYLCASSTGQGVTEAFFGQGTRLTVV.

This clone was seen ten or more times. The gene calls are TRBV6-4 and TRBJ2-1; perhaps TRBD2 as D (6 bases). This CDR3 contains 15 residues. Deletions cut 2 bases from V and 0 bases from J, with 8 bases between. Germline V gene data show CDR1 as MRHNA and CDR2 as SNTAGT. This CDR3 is CASSDVGGSYNEQFF. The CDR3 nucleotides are TGTGCCAGCAGTGACGTGGGGGGCTCCTACAATGAGCAGTTCTTC.

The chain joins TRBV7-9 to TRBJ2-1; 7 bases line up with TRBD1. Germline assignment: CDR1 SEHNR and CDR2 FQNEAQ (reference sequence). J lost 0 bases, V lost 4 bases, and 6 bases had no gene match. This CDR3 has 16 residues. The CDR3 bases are TGTGCCAGCAGCTCCGCCGCAGGGGGCTCCTACAATGAGCAGTTCTTC. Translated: CASSSAAGGSYNEQFF. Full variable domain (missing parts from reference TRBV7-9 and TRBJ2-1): DTGVSQNPRHKITKRGQNVTFRCDPISEHNRLYWYRQTLGQGPEFLTYFQNEAQLEKSRLLSDRFSAERPKGSFSTLEIQRTEQGDSAMYLCASSSAAGGSYNEQFFGPGTRLTVL.

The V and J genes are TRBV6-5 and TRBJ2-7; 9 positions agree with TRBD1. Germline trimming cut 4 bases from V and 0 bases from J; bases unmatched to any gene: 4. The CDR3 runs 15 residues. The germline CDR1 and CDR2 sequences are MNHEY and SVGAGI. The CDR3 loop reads CASSSDRGTSYEQYF. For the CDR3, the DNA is TGTGCCAGCAGTTCCGACAGGGGGACCTCCTACGAGCAGTACTTC.

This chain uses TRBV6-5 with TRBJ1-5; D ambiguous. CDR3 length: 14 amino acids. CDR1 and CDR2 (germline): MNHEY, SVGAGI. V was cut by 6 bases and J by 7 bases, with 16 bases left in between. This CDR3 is CASRSHPGSQPQHF. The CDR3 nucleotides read TGTGCCAGCAGAAGTCATCCGGGTTCCCAGCCCCAGCATTTT.

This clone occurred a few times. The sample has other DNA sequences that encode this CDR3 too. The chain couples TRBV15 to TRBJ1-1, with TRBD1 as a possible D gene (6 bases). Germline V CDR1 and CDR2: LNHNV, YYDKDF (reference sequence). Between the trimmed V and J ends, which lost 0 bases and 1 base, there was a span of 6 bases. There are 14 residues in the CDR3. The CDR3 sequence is CATSRDRGNTEAFF. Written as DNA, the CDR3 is TGTGCCACCAGCAGAGACAGGGGGAACACTGAAGCTTTCTTT.

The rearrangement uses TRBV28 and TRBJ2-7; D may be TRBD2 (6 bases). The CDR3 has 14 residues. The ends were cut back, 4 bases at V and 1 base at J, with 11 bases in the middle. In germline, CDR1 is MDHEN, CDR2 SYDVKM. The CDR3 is CASSSLRGSYEQYF. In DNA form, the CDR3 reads TGTGCCAGCAGTTCCCTCCGGGGGTCCTACGAGCAGTACTTC.

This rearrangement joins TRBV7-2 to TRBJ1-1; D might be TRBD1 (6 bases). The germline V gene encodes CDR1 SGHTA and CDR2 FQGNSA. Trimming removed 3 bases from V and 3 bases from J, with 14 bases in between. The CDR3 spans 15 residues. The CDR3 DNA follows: TGTGCCAGCAGCTTCCTCGGACAGAGTTACACTGAAGCTTTCTTT. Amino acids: CASSFLGQSYTEAFF. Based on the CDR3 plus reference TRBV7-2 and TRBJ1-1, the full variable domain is GAGVSQSPSNKVTEKGKDVELRCDPISGHTALYWYRQSLGQGLEFLIYFQGNSAPDKSGLPSDRFSAERTGGSVSTLTIQRTQQEDSAVYLCASSFLGQSYTEAFFGQGTRLTVV.

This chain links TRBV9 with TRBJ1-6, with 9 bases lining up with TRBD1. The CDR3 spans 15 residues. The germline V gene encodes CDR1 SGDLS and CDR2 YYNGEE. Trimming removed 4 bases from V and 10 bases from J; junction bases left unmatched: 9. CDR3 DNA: TGTGCCAGCAGCCCGAACACAGGGGGCCACTCACCCCTCCACTTT. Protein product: CASSPNTGGHSPLHF.

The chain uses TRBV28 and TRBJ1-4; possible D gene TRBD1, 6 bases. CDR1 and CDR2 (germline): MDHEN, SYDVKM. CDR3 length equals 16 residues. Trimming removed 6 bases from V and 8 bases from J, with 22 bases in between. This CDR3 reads CASRETGNWVSEKLFF. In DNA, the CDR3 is TGTGCCAGCAGGGAAACAGGGAACTGGGTGAGCGAAAAACTGTTTTTT.

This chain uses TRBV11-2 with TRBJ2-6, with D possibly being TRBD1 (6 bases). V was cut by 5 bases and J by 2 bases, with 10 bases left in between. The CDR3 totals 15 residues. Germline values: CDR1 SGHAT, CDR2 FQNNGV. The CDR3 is CASSEQGAGANVLTF. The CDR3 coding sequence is TGTGCCAGCAGCGAACAGGGCGCTGGGGCCAACGTCCTGACTTTC.